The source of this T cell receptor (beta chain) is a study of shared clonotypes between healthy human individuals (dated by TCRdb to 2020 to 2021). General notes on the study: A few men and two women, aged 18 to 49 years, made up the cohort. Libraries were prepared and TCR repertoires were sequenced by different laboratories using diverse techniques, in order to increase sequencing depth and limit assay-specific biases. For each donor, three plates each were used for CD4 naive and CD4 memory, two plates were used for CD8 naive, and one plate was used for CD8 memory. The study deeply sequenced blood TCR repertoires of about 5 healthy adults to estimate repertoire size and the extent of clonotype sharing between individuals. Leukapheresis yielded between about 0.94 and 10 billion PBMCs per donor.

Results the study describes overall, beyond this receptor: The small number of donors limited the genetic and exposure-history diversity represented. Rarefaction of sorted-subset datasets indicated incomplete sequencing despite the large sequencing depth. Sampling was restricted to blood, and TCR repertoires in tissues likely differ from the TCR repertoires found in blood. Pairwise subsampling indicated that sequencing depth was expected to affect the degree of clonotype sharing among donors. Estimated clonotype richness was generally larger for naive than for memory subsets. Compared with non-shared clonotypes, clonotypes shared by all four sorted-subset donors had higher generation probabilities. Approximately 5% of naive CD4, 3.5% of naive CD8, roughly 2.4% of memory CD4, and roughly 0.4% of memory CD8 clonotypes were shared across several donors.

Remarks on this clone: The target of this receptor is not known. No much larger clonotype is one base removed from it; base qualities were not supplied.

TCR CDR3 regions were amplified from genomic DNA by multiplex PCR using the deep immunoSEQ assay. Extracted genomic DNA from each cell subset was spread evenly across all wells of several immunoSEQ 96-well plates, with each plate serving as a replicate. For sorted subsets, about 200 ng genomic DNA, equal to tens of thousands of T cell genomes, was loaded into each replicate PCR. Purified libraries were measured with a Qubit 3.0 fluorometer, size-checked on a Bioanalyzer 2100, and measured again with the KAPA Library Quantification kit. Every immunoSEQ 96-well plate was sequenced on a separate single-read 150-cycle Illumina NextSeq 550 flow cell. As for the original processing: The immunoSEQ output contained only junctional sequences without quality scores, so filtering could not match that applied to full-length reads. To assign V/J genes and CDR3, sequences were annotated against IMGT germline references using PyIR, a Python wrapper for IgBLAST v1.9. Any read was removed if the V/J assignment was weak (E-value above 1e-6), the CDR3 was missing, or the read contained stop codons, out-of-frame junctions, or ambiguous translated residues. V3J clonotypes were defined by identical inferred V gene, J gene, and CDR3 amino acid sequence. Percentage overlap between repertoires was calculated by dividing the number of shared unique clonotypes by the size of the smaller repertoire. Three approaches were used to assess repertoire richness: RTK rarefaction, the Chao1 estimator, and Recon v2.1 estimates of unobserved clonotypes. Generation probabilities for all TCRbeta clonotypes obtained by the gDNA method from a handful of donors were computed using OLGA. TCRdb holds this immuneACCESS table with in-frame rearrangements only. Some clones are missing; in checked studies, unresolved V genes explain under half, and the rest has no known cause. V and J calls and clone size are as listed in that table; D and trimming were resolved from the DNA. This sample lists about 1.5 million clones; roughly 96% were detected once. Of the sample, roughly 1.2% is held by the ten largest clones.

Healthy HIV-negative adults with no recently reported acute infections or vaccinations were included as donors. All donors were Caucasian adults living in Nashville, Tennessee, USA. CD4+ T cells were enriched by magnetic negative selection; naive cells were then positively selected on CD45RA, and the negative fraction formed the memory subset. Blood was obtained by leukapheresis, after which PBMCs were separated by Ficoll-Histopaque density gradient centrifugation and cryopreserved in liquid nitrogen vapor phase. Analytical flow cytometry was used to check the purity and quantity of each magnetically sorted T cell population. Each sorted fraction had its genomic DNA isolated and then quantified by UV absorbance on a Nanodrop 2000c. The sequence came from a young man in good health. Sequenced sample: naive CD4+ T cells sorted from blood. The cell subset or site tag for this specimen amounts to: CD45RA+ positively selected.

The CDR3 in this case is CASSRRVEAFF. Here is the DNA: TGTGCCAGCAGTAGACGGGTTGAAGCTTTCTTT. The rearranged segments are TRBV7-2 and TRBJ1-1; the D segment cannot be called with confidence. CDR1 is given as SGHTA and CDR2 as FQGNSA, both from the germline V gene. Measured from the cysteine to the phenylalanine, the CDR3 is 11 residues long. Just the 33-base CDR3 DNA is kept, in frame starting at base 1. V was cut back by 6 bases and J by 7 bases, leaving a gap of 9 bases between them.